This T cell receptor beta chain was documented in a study of OX40 agonist ivuxolimab in advanced cancers. At the level of the whole study: Ivuxolimab was a fully human IgG2 agonistic monoclonal antibody targeting the costimulatory receptor OX40 (CD134). The paper reports the monotherapy dose-escalation portion (N ≈ 50 patients) of the phase I ivuxolimab trial. Patients were allowed to have had prior anti-PD-1, anti-PD-L1 or anti-CTLA-4 therapy, and 40% to 45% of the dose-escalation patients had previously received checkpoint inhibitors. Partial responses were achieved by three dose-escalation patients, of whom one had hepatocellular carcinoma and two had cutaneous melanoma. The dose-escalation cohort was around 83% male with a mean age of about 60 years, ranging from about 23 to 85. The point of sequencing TCRbeta in the periphery was to test whether ivuxolimab changed TCR sequence diversity and drove clonal T-cell expansion. Intravenous ivuxolimab was administered to patients every 2 weeks at six dose levels: 0.01, 0.1, 0.3, 1.5, 3 and 10 mg/kg. Among the roughly 50 dose-escalation patients, around 20 had hepatocellular carcinoma, approximately 15 melanoma, 9 renal cell carcinoma and 9 head and neck cancer. Study-level results and caveats: After ivuxolimab, expanded clones were on average more numerous among CD8+ T cells than among CD4+ T cells. At doses of 0.1 to 3.0 mg/kg, clonal expansion of both CD4+ and CD8+ T cells in blood was seen between baseline and week 6. In the 0.1-3.0 mg/kg groups, partial responders were among the patients with the lowest normalized peripheral clonal expansion, particularly in CD8+ T cells. Low levels of normalized T-cell clonal expansion were also seen in some patients who did not respond. Antigen specificity was not determined for the clonally expanded peripheral T cells.

At the junction V is shortened by 5 bases and J by 0 bases, with 15 bases in between. The germline V gene (reference sequence) supplies CDR1 SEHNR and CDR2 FQNEAQ. The CDR3 covers 16 residues, taking in both the cysteine and the phenylalanine. The DNA shown is the 48-base CDR3, in frame from base 1. A word on this clone: There is no known antigen for this receptor. The record has no base qualities; no much larger clone is one base away.

Patients with a history of autoimmune disease or receiving systemic immunosuppression were excluded from the trial. Peripheral blood for TCR sequencing was collected from all dose cohorts at baseline, on cycle 4 day 1, and on cycle 7 day 1. Samples came from an open-label, multicenter, first-in-human phase I dose-escalation trial of ivuxolimab. The trial enrolled adults with locally advanced or metastatic head and neck squamous cell, hepatocellular, melanoma or renal cell carcinoma. Before TCR sequencing, CD4+ T cells and CD8+ T cells from peripheral blood were sorted into separate populations. Genomic DNA was isolated from the sorted cells so that the TCRbeta CDR3 region could be sequenced. The immunoSEQ Assay was used to sequence the TCRbeta CDR3 regions. Imported from immuneACCESS, the table was reduced by TCRdb to in-frame sequences with V and J called. These copies leave out some clones; in studies compared against another copy, an unresolved V gene accounts for under half, and the cause of the remainder is not known. The sample table records more than 60,000 clones; roughly 94% of these occur just once. The top ten clonotypes cover 15% to 19% of the sample.

The material sequenced was CD4+ or CD8+ T cells sorted from blood, taken in a trial of the OX40 agonist ivuxolimab. This TCR was sampled from an adult with an advanced solid tumor such as melanoma, head and neck, liver or kidney cancer. The sequence joins TRBV7-9 to TRBJ2-3, with the D gene not confidently named. The CDR3 protein: CASSAASAPSTDTQYF. The sequenced DNA: TGTGCCAGCAGCGCCGCCTCAGCGCCAAGCACAGATACGCAGTATTTT.